These T cell receptor beta chains were read from a single sample in a study of a mutant IDH1 vaccine in newly diagnosed glioma. The table came from immunoSEQ multiplex PCR; TCRdb's copy has only in-frame clones and leaves some out. The table includes 90,000 to 95,000 clones, about four fifths detected once. Sequences were derived from PBMCs, sampled from a glioma patient treated with radiotherapy, temozolomide or both. These receptors all stem from a woman aged 50 to 60 with glioma. Each CDR3 is given with its conserved first and last residue. D genes are given only for firm matches. The size entry is marked missing in some rows and otherwise reads once, few, many or a size class.

>few|-|TRBJ2-5|TRBV7-2
CASSLAAGGGQETQYF
TGTGCCAGCAGCTTAGCGGCAGGGGGGGGGCAAGAGACCCAGTACTTC
>few|-|TRBJ2-2|TRBV9
CASSGGDSGELFF
TGTGCCAGCAGCGGAGGGGATTCCGGGGAGCTGTTTTTT
>few|-|TRBJ1-1|TRBV5-1
CASSLAGESEAFF
TGCGCCAGCAGCTTGGCTGGGGAGTCTGAAGCTTTCTTT
>-|-|TRBJ2-1|TRBV4-1
CASRSGRYNEQFF
TGCGCCAGCAGAAGTGGGCGCTACAATGAGCAGTTCTTC
>-|-|TRBJ2-7|TRBV6-1
CASRSTYEQYF
TGTGCCAGCAGGAGTACCTACGAGCAGTACTTC
>-|TRBD1|TRBJ2-3|TRBV15
CATSRGGQGGPDTQYF
TGTGCTACCAGCAGAGGCGGACAGGGTGGGCCAGATACGCAGTATTTT
>-|TRBD1|TRBJ1-4|TRBV5-1
CASSPGQASKNNEKLFF
TGCGCCAGCAGCCCCGGACAGGCGAGCAAAAATAATGAAAAACTGTTTTTT
>-|TRBD2|TRBJ2-7|TRBV6-1
CASSAGTSGSYEQYF
TGTGCCAGCAGCGCCGGGACTAGCGGTAGCTACGAGCAGTACTTC
>few|-|TRBJ2-7|TRBV30
CACQDWGAVEQYF
TGTGCCTGCCAAGACTGGGGAGCGGTCGAGCAGTACTTC
>-|-|TRBJ1-2|TRBV9
CASSVGPRGGGYTF
TGTGCCAGCAGCGTAGGGCCCCGGGGCGGAGGCTACACCTTC